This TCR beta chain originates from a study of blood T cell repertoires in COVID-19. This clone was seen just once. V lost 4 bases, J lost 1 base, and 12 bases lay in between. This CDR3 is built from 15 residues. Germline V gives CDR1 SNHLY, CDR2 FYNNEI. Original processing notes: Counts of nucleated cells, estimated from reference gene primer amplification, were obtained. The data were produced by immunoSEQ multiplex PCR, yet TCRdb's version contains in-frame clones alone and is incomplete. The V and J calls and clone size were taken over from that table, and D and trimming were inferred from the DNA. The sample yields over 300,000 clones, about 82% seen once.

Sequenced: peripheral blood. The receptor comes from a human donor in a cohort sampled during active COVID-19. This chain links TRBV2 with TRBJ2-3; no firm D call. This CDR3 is CASSVELTGTDTQYF. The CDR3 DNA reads TGTGCCAGCAGTGTTGAGCTCACGGGCACAGATACGCAGTATTTT.